Below, 15 T cell receptor beta chains from the same sample are listed, as sequenced in a study of cytomegalovirus exposure and HLA in healthy donors (dated by TCRdb to the late 2010s). The protocol used for the library was the immunoSEQ multiplex PCR assay. A mixture of 60 forward primers for TCR Vbeta segments and 13 reverse primers for TCR Jbeta segments was used in the multiplex PCR. TCRdb retrieved this table from immuneACCESS and kept in-frame rearrangements only. Not all clones are present; in checked studies, unresolved V genes account for under half, and no reason is known for the remainder. For this sample there are 150,000 to 200,000 clones; around 81% appear just once. The ten most abundant clones make up less than 2% of the sample. Sequencing was carried out using PBMCs. The receptor set was obtained from a man aged 35 to 55 in good health and CMV-seronegative.

This clone occurred once. The chain joins TRBV7-3 to TRBJ2-1; TRBD2 aligns across 8 bases. Germline loops: CDR1 SGHTA, CDR2 FQGTGA. This CDR3 comprises 15 residues. Germline trimming cut 5 bases from V and 7 bases from J; bases unmatched to any gene: 10. CDR3 in amino acids: CASSGAGGSGNEQFF. CDR3 DNA sequence: TGTGCCAGCAGCGGGGCGGGAGGTTCAGGGAATGAGCAGTTCTTC.

The table lists this clone with a few counts. This chain connects TRBV4-1 to TRBJ1-2, with no clear D. The germline gives CDR1 MGHRA, CDR2 YSYEKL. Trimming left V 0 bases short and J 1 base short, with 6 bases between. The CDR3 sequence is 14 residues long. The CDR3 nucleotides read TGCGCCAGCAGCCAAGAGAGGTTTAACTATGGCTACACCTTC. The encoded protein is CASSQERFNYGYTF.

This clone was recorded only once. This chain uses TRBV7-9 with TRBJ1-1; D may be TRBD1 (6 bases). Trimming stripped 0 bases from V and 0 bases from J, with 11 bases between. Germline V lookup: CDR1 SEHNR, CDR2 FQNEAQ (reference sequence). CDR3 length equals 16 residues. The CDR3 bases are TGTGCCAGCAGCTTAGCAGGGGGTGGTATGAACACTGAAGCTTTCTTT. Translating gives CASSLAGGGMNTEAFF.

The chain carries TRBV5-1 and TRBJ2-1; 7 bases fit TRBD1. Germline V CDR1 and CDR2: SGHRS, YFSETQ. Losses at the gene ends were 4 bases for V and 7 bases for J; bases not matched to a gene: 8. CDR3 size: 14 residues. CDR3 nucleotide sequence: TGCGCCAGCAGCGTGGGGGACAGCCGAAATGAGCAGTTCTTC. This translates into CASSVGDSRNEQFF.

This rearrangement joins TRBV9 to TRBJ2-7; TRBD2 is a possible D gene (6 bases). With 5 bases removed from V and 3 bases from J, the gap between germline ends came to 18 bases. There are 15 residues in the CDR3. Germline V gene data show CDR1 as SGDLS and CDR2 as YYNGEE. CDR3: CASSPLATPFYEQYV. The CDR3 DNA reads TGTGCCAGCAGTCCCCTAGCGACTCCTTTCTACGAGCAGTACGTC.

The rearrangement uses TRBV10-3 and TRBJ1-5; D is possibly TRBD1 (6 bases). Trimming stripped 3 bases from V and 1 base from J, with 7 bases between. The CDR3 is 14 amino acids. The germline V gene encodes CDR1 ENHRY and CDR2 SYGVKD. The CDR3 DNA reads as TGTGCCATCAGTGACAGGGGAAGCAATCAGCCCCAGCATTTT. It codes for CAISDRGSNQPQHF.

The rearrangement links TRBV30 to TRBJ1-5; 8 bases fit TRBD1. Germline trimming cut 3 bases from V and 2 bases from J; bases unmatched to any gene: 6. CDR1 is GTSNPN and CDR2 is SVGIG in the germline V gene (reference sequence). The CDR3 loop spans 15 amino acids. CDR3 residues: CAWRMTGVGNQPQHF. CDR3 nucleotide sequence: TGTGCCTGGAGGATGACAGGGGTCGGCAATCAGCCCCAGCATTTT. The whole variable domain, filled in from reference TRBV30 and TRBJ1-5, reads SQTIHQWPATLVQPVGSPLSLECTVEGTSNPNLYWYRQAAGRGLQLLFYSVGIGQISSEVPQNLSASRPQDRQFILSSKKLLLSDSGFYLCAWRMTGVGNQPQHFGDGTRLSIL.

The V and J genes are TRBV9 and TRBJ2-2; no reliable D call. The CDR3 sequence is 15 residues long. The germline CDR1 and CDR2 sequences are SGDLS and YYNGEE. Trimming shortened V by 0 bases and J by 8 bases, and 14 bases separated the two germline ends. CDR3 sequence (DNA): TGTGCCAGCAGCGTAGGTTCTGGGCCCCGGGGGGAGCTGTTTTTT. It translates to CASSVGSGPRGELFF.

There are a few counts of this clone. The rearrangement links TRBV6-1 to TRBJ1-1; D unresolved. Looked up from germline, CDR1 is MNHNS and CDR2 is SASEGT. Deletions cut 8 bases from V and 1 base from J, with 11 bases between. This CDR3 is built from 13 residues. DNA for the CDR3: TGTGCCAGCGAAGATAACAGGAACACTGAAGCTTTCTTT. It encodes CASEDNRNTEAFF.

The chain combines TRBV4-1 with TRBJ2-1, with D perhaps matching TRBD2 (5 bases). There are 15 residues in the CDR3. Trimming cost V 0 bases and J 4 bases, with 10 bases left between them. CDR1 is MGHRA and CDR2 is YSYEKL in the germline V gene. The CDR3 reads CASSQDTGGYNEQFF. The CDR3 DNA reads as TGCGCCAGCAGCCAAGATACGGGCGGGTACAATGAGCAGTTCTTC.

This chain uses TRBV2 with TRBJ1-2; D remains unclear. V was shortened by 7 bases and J by 3 bases, with 9 bases between the two germline ends. The CDR3 covers 12 residues. CDR1 is SNHLY, CDR2 FYNNEI, per germline. The CDR3 DNA follows: TGTGCCAGCACCAGAGGGTACTATGGCTACACCTTC. It is translated as CASTRGYYGYTF.

The chain joins TRBV18 to TRBJ1-5; D gene unclear. Trimming pared 0 bases from V and 6 bases from J, leaving 6 bases between. The CDR3 length is 13 residues. Germline V gene data show CDR1 as KGHSH and CDR2 as LQKENI. DNA of the CDR3: TGTGCCAGCTCACCACCCGGGTTTCAGCCCCAGCATTTT. It codes for CASSPPGFQPQHF.

V usage is TRBV6-1 and J usage is TRBJ1-2, with TRBD1 identical over 7 bases. There are 15 residues in the CDR3. CDR1 MNHNS and CDR2 SASEGT come from the germline V gene. V shed 5 bases and J 6 bases; nucleotides not matched to a gene: 12. In DNA, the CDR3 is TGTGCCAGCAGTTTCCACCGAACAGACAGGGATGGCTACACCTTC. As protein: CASSFHRTDRDGYTF.

This clone has just a few counts. The CDR3 here is CTSGGTEAFF. CDR3 nucleotide sequence: TGCACCTCCGGCGGGACTGAAGCTTTCTTT. This chain joins TRBV29-1 and TRBJ1-1; D remains ambiguous. Germline CDR1 SQVTM, CDR2 ANQGSEA. This CDR3 comprises 10 residues. The whole variable domain, remainder taken from reference TRBV29-1 and TRBJ1-1, is SAVISQKPSRDICQRGTSLTIQCQVDSQVTMMFWYRQQPGQSLTLIATANQGSEATYESGFVIDKFPISRPNLTFSTLTVSNMSPEDSSIYLCTSGGTEAFFGQGTRLTVV.

For this clone: Within the sample, other DNA sequences also encode this same CDR3. This sequence joins TRBV7-3 and TRBJ2-5; perhaps TRBD1 as D (6 bases). The CDR3 is made up of 14 amino acids. Trimming took off 5 bases at V and 2 bases at J, with 12 bases between the two ends. CDR1 and CDR2 (germline): SGHTA, FQGTGA. Written as DNA, the CDR3 is TGTGCCAGCAGCCCCACAGGGCTACAAGAGACCCAGTACTTC. It yields the protein CASSPTGLQETQYF. The whole variable domain, remainder taken from reference TRBV7-3 and TRBJ2-5, is GAGVSQTPSNKVTEKGKYVELRCDPISGHTALYWYRQSLGQGPEFLIYFQGTGAADDSGLPNDRFFAVRPEGSVSTLKIQRTERGDSAVYLCASSPTGLQETQYFGPGTRLLVL.